Many counts were recorded for the clone carrying this TCR beta chain. The target antigen is unknown. The data derive from a study of T cells in Graves' hyperthyroidism and ophthalmopathy. There were TCR beta CDR3 regions amplified from RNA transcripts. First-round RT-PCR with HTBI primers amplified the TCR CDR3 region. TCRdb redid the calling of the multiplex PCR reads with MiXCR, one entry per CDR3 protein. The sample includes over 250,000 distinct CDR3 sequences, about a sixth seen only once; the top ten take around 57%. V lost 1 base and J lost 2, with 10 bases in between. CDR1 SGHTA and CDR2 FQGNSA come from the germline V gene. This CDR3 has 15 residues. The study based diagnoses on clinical symptoms, serum thyroxine and TRAb, thyroid ultrasound and orbital computed tomography. Findings of the study overall: Median prediction lead before ophthalmopathy onset was roughly 6 months with the model.

What was sequenced was blood. The clonotype originates from a woman aged 55-75 years with Graves' ophthalmopathy. The rearrangement joins TRBV7-2 to TRBJ2-3, with D tentatively TRBD2 (5 bases). DNA for the CDR3: TGTGCCAGCAGCTTAGTATGGGGAGCCACAGATACGCAGTATTTT. Translated, it gives CASSLVWGATDTQYF.